This T cell receptor (beta chain) was sequenced for a study of CD8 T cells in ankylosing spondylitis. Study-level points and caveats: As reported, disease-linked clones showed significant enrichment in matched ankylosing spondylitis synovial fluid. Seven to nine highly homologous variants formed a TCR beta motif that appeared characteristic of ankylosing spondylitis blood. Researchers report that disease-linked clones proved CD8+ and relatively rare in peripheral blood.

This clonotype was detected a few times. What it binds is not known. In TCRdb, the 5' RACE reads were re-called with MiXCR into one record per CDR3 protein. The data contain 750,000 to 850,000 distinct CDR3 sequences, around 11% of them singletons. The CDR3 runs to 14 residues. Trimming took 3 bases from V and 5 from J, leaving 13 bases between them. Germline lookup yields CDR1 DFQATT and CDR2 SNEGSKA (reference sequence). The chain uses TRBV20-1 and TRBJ1-4; D gene unclear. Specimen: blood, either unsorted or a sorted T cell fraction (not recorded which). This receptor was identified in a male donor with ankylosing spondylitis. CDR3 sequence: CSARSASSNEKLFF. Written as DNA, the CDR3 is TGCAGTGCTAGGAGCGCGAGCTCCAATGAAAAACTGTTTTTT.